These T cell receptor beta chains were read from a single sample in a study of cytotoxic CD8 clonotypes in ibrutinib-treated CLL. Assay used: immunoSEQ multiplex PCR; TCRdb lists only in-frame clones, some missing. The table lists more than 75,000 clones, roughly three quarters of them singletons. This specimen consisted of PBMCs, obtained after 24 months of ibrutinib treatment. The receptors were gathered from a human donor with chronic lymphocytic leukemia. Each CDR3 is given with its conserved first and last residue. A D gene is named only where the DNA matches it firmly. Clone size is given for some rows only: seen once, a few or many times, or a class if the clone is expanded.

cdr3_length clone_size d_call j_call v_call cdr3_aa cdr3_nt
16 NA TRBD1 TRBJ1-5 TRBV7-8 CASGYDSGQSNQPQHF TGTGCCAGCGGCTACGATTCGGGACAGTCCAATCAGCCCCAGCATTTT
14 NA NA TRBJ1-2 TRBV19 CASSRYRYFDGYTF TGTGCCAGTAGCCGGTACAGGTACTTTGACGGCTACACCTTC
14 NA NA TRBJ2-3 TRBV28 CASSLSPKPGTQYF TGTGCCAGCAGTTTAAGTCCAAAACCGGGTACGCAGTATTTT
15 few TRBD1 TRBJ2-2 TRBV9 CASSLGTGSTGELFF TGTGCCAGCAGCCTCGGGACAGGGAGTACCGGGGAGCTGTTTTTT
14 NA TRBD1 TRBJ2-2 TRBV7-8 CASSWSDRAGELFF TGTGCCAGCAGCTGGTCGGACAGGGCCGGGGAGCTGTTTTTT
12 NA NA TRBJ2-1 TRBV11-2 CASSQGGYEQFF TGTGCCAGCAGCCAAGGCGGTTATGAGCAGTTCTTC
15 once NA TRBJ1-3 TRBV5-1 CASSSEGNSGNTIYF TGCGCCAGCAGCTCGGAGGGGAACTCTGGAAACACCATATATTTT
13 many NA TRBJ1-1 TRBV7-3 CASSFGQSSEAFF TGTGCCAGCAGCTTCGGCCAGTCCTCTGAAGCTTTCTTT
16 NA NA TRBJ1-5 TRBV10-2 CASSAQGVYSNQPQHF TGCGCCAGCAGTGCACAGGGAGTCTATAGCAATCAGCCCCAGCATTTT
14 few TRBD1 TRBJ1-3 TRBV10-3 CAGGDRNSGNTIYF TGTGCCGGGGGGGACAGAAACTCTGGAAACACCATATATTTT
14 NA NA TRBJ1-2 TRBV18 CASSPLGGNYGYTF TGTGCCAGCTCACCACTGGGCGGAAACTATGGCTACACCTTC
16 once TRBD1 TRBJ2-1 TRBV29-1 CSVEKWTGGMVNEQFF TGCAGCGTTGAAAAGTGGACAGGGGGGATGGTGAATGAGCAGTTCTTC
13 few NA TRBJ1-1 TRBV2 CASSGSQNTEAFF TGTGCCAGCAGTGGCAGCCAGAACACTGAAGCTTTCTTT
16 NA NA TRBJ1-5 TRBV7-3 CASSINSGENRQPQHF TGTGCCAGCAGCATTAATTCAGGGGAGAATCGTCAGCCCCAGCATTTT
16 NA NA TRBJ1-2 TRBV5-6 CASSLLYAGTSGYYTF TGTGCCAGCAGCTTGCTCTACGCTGGGACTTCGGGGTACTACACCTTC
15 NA NA TRBJ2-5 TRBV11-2 CASSLARGGMKTQYF TGTGCCAGCAGCTTGGCTAGGGGTGGGATGAAGACCCAGTACTTC
14 once TRBD1 TRBJ1-1 TRBV18 CASSPDRVNTEAFF TGTGCCAGCTCACCGGACAGGGTCAACACTGAAGCTTTCTTT
14 NA TRBD2 TRBJ2-7 TRBV10-1 CASSESGGSGVQYF TGCGCCAGCAGTGAGTCGGGCGGGAGCGGAGTGCAGTACTTC
14 NA NA TRBJ2-1 TRBV7-3 CASSLTSNGNEQFF TGTGCCAGCAGCTTAACCTCCAATGGAAATGAGCAGTTCTTC
12 NA NA TRBJ2-1 TRBV5-1 CASSFYSNEQFF TGCGCCAGCAGCTTTTACAGCAATGAGCAGTTCTTC
15 NA TRBD1 TRBJ2-2 TRBV5-5 CASSLGTANTGELFF TGTGCCAGCAGCTTAGGGACAGCGAACACCGGGGAGCTGTTTTTT
13 NA NA TRBJ1-2 TRBV9 CASSGQGYYGYTF TGTGCCAGCAGCGGTCAGGGTTACTATGGCTACACCTTC
13 NA NA TRBJ2-1 TRBV15 CATSRTQGNEQFF TGTGCCACCAGCAGGACCCAGGGTAATGAGCAGTTCTTC
17 NA TRBD2 TRBJ2-3 TRBV5-1 CASSLARQRDSTDTQYF TGCGCCAGCAGCTTGGCAAGGCAGCGGGACAGCACAGATACGCAGTATTTT
13 NA NA TRBJ1-1 TRBV27 CASSLAMNTEAFF TGTGCCAGCAGTTTGGCAATGAACACTGAAGCTTTCTTT
15 few TRBD2 TRBJ2-1 TRBV7-7 CASSLGLAGINEQFF TGTGCTAGCAGCTTGGGACTAGCGGGGATCAATGAGCAGTTCTTC
16 NA TRBD1 TRBJ1-1 TRBV7-2 CASSWTGNQMNTEAFF TGTGCCAGCAGTTGGACAGGGAACCAAATGAACACTGAAGCTTTCTTT
15 once TRBD2 TRBJ2-3 TRBV5-1 CASSLVPREGRTQYF TGCGCCAGCAGCTTGGTTCCGCGGGAGGGCCGTACGCAGTATTTT